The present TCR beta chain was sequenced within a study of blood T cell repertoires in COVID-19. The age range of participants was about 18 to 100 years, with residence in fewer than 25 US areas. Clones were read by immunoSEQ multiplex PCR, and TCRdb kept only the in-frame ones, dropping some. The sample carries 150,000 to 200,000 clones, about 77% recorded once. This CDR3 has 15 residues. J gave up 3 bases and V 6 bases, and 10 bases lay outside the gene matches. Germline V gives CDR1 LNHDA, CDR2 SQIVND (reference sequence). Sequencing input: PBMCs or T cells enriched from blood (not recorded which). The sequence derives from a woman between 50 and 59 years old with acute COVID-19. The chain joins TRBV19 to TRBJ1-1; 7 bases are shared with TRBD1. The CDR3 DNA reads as TGTGCCAGTAGCAGAGGGGGCAATAGGGACACTGAAGCTTTCTTT. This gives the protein CASSRGGNRDTEAFF.